This is a list of T cell receptor beta chains from one sample in a study of T cell responses to AZD1222 COVID-19 vaccine. Sequencing used immunoSEQ multiplex PCR; TCRdb keeps in-frame clones, though not all of them. This table has approximately 150,000 clones, roughly 88% appearing once. Sequences were derived from peripheral blood, sampled 28 days after the second AZD1222 dose. The source is an adult who received the AZD1222 COVID-19 vaccine. Each CDR3 is given with its conserved first and last residue. A D gene is named only where the DNA matches it firmly. Where a row states a size, it is once, few, many or the class of an expanded clone; other rows omit it.

>TRBJ2-2|TRBV4-2|TRBD2|NA
TGTGCCAGCAGCCACCACGGGACTAGCGGCACCGGGGAGCTGTTTTTT
CASSHHGTSGTGELFF
>TRBJ2-2|TRBV29-1|NA|NA
TGCAGCTCCCGGTCGCCGTTCACCGGGGAGCTGTTTTTT
CSSRSPFTGELFF
>TRBJ2-1|TRBV30|TRBD2|NA
TGTGCCTGGAAACTACTAGCGGGAACTTACAATGAGCAGTTCTTC
CAWKLLAGTYNEQFF
>TRBJ1-2|TRBV2|NA|NA
TGTGCCAGCAGGTCACAGGGCCTAGCTAACTATGGCTACACCTTC
CASRSQGLANYGYTF
>TRBJ1-3|TRBV7-9|NA|NA
TGTGCCAGCAGCCCGCCTGGAAACACCATATATTTT
CASSPPGNTIYF
>TRBJ1-1|TRBV18|NA|NA
TGTGCCAGCTCACCACCGTCCCGGCCGAACACTGAAGCTTTCTTT
CASSPPSRPNTEAFF
>TRBJ2-2|TRBV2|NA|NA
TGTGCCAGCAGTCGACCCCGGGACAAGCCGGCGAACACCGGGGAGCTGTTTTTT
CASSRPRDKPANTGELFF
>TRBJ2-5|TRBV9|NA|NA
TGTGCCAGCAGCGTAGGGGGGGCCAACCAAGAGACCCAGTACTTC
CASSVGGANQETQYF
>TRBJ2-6|TRBV9|NA|NA
TGTGCCAGCAGCGCAATGGCTGGGGCCAACGTCCTGACTTTC
CASSAMAGANVLTF
>TRBJ2-7|TRBV7-9|TRBD1|NA
TGTGCCAGCAGCTTTTGGGACAGGGATTACGAGCAGTACTTC
CASSFWDRDYEQYF
>TRBJ2-1|TRBV2|TRBD2|NA
TGTGCCAGCAGTCCCGGCCCGGGAGGCTACAATGAGCAGTTCTTC
CASSPGPGGYNEQFF
>TRBJ1-5|TRBV30|NA|NA
TGTGCCTGGAGTGTACAGGAGGATCAGCCCCAGCATTTT
CAWSVQEDQPQHF
>TRBJ2-7|TRBV15|NA|NA
TGTGCCACCAGTGGGGGGGGACAGTCCTACGAGCAGTACTTC
CATSGGGQSYEQYF
>TRBJ2-7|TRBV7-8|NA|few
TGTGCCAGCAGCTCTGGGTGGTCCAACTACGAGCAGTACTTC
CASSSGWSNYEQYF
>TRBJ1-2|TRBV5-1|TRBD1|once
TGCGCCAGCAGCTTGGCCAGGACAGGGTTGGATGGCTACACCTTC
CASSLARTGLDGYTF
>TRBJ2-7|TRBV14|TRBD1|NA
TGTGCCAGCAGCCAAAATTCAGGGGGTACCTACGAGCAGTACTTC
CASSQNSGGTYEQYF
>TRBJ1-1|TRBV2|NA|NA
TGTGCCAGCAGTAGGGAGGTTAACACTGAAGCTTTCTTT
CASSREVNTEAFF
>TRBJ1-2|TRBV19|NA|NA
TGTGCCAGTAGTACACCGGACAGCTATGGCTACACCTTC
CASSTPDSYGYTF
>TRBJ1-6|TRBV29-1|TRBD1|NA
TGCAGCGTTGCCACAGGGGCTAATTCACCCCTCCACTTT
CSVATGANSPLHF
>TRBJ2-7|TRBV5-1|NA|NA
TGCGCCAGCAGCCCTACCCCTTCTAGCGAATACTCCTACGAGCAGTACTTC
CASSPTPSSEYSYEQYF
>TRBJ2-3|TRBV7-2|NA|NA
TGTGCCAGCAGCTTATTTACCAGACAGGCAGATACGCAGTATTTT
CASSLFTRQADTQYF
>TRBJ2-7|TRBV18|NA|NA
TGTGCCAGCTCACCATCGGGGCGACCGGACGAGCAGTACTTC
CASSPSGRPDEQYF